Below, 14 T cell receptor beta chains from the same sample are listed, as sequenced in a study of T cells in Graves' hyperthyroidism and ophthalmopathy (dated by TCRdb to 2018 to 2020). Library preparation used multiplex PCR. Data came from an Illumina HiSeq 2000. Amplification of TCR beta CDR3 regions was carried out from RNA transcripts. A first-round RT-PCR of the TCR CDR3 used the HTBI primer set with the Qiagen OneStep RT-PCR kit. Using fastp at Q25 and MiXCR, TCRdb reprocessed the public reads and kept productive beta chains. Rows with a matching CDR3 protein are joined into one entry that keeps the most common DNA and genes. The sample table holds around 600,000 distinct CDR3 sequences, of which approximately 42% were seen once. Roughly 6.5% of the sample comes from the top ten. The specimen was peripheral blood or thyroid tissue (not recorded which). These receptors were obtained from an adult man with Graves' disease, either hyperthyroidism or ophthalmopathy (not recorded which).

With respect to this clonotype: A much bigger clone sits one base away, suggesting this may be a read error. J is TRBJ1-4 and V is TRBV7-9; 8 bases agree with TRBD1. Germline V gene data show CDR1 as SEHNR and CDR2 as FQNEAQ (reference sequence). Trimming took 10 bases from V and 8 from J; bases not matched to a gene: 15. The CDR3 has 15 residues. The CDR3 protein is CAIRGTTGEGEKLFF. The DNA of the CDR3 is TGTGCCATCAGGGGGACGACAGGGGAGGGCGAAAAACTGTTTTTT.

J is TRBJ1-2 and V is TRBV6-5, with a tentative D call TRBD1 (6 bases). V was pared by 6 bases and J by 6 bases, with 26 bases between. The CDR3 has 17 residues. Per germline, CDR1 MNHEY and CDR2 SVGAGI. Written as DNA, the CDR3 is TGTGCCAGCAGCCAAAGGCCGATAGTCCAGGGGAGGAATGGCTACACCTTC. Protein: CASSQRPIVQGRNGYTF.

Remarks on this clonotype: A single base separates this from a much larger clone, so it may be a read error. J is TRBJ2-2 and V is TRBV6-1, with a tentative D call TRBD2 (6 bases). V was cut by 7 bases and J by 5 bases, with 14 bases left in between. This CDR3 is built from 14 residues. Germline V gene sequence: CDR1 MNHNS, CDR2 SASEGT. The CDR3 DNA follows: TGTGCCAGCAAAGGGAATGGAGGGACCGGGGAGCTGTTTTTT. The encoded protein is CASKGNGGTGELFF.

This clonotype appeared many times. This sequence joins TRBV7-8 and TRBJ2-7; 8 bases are shared with TRBD1. The CDR3 sequence is 14 residues long. In germline, CDR1 is SGHVS, CDR2 FQNEAQ. Trimming at V came to 4 bases and at J to 3 bases, leaving 5 bases not matched to a gene. The CDR3, as DNA: TGTGCCAGCAGCTGGGCAACAGGGGGCTACGAGCAGTACTTC. Protein sequence: CASSWATGGYEQYF.

The sample holds many counts of this clonotype. The chain combines TRBV6-6 with TRBJ1-1; D is ambiguous. V was shortened by 2 bases and J by 2 bases, with 9 bases between the two germline ends. This CDR3 contains 14 residues. The germline V gene has CDR1 MNHNY and CDR2 SVGAGI (reference sequence). CDR3 protein: CASSYPPDNTEAFF. The CDR3 nucleotides read TGTGCCAGCAGTTACCCCCCAGATAACACTGAAGCTTTCTTT.

Details on this clonotype: Germline is not matched at one junction end, which may reflect a read error. This rearrangement joins TRBV19 to TRBJ1-5; 7 nucleotides agree with TRBD1. The CDR3 contains 13 residues. Germline lookup yields CDR1 LNHDA and CDR2 SQIVND (reference sequence). Here the CDR3 DNA reads TGTGCCAGTAGAAATGACAGGGACCAGCTCCAGCATTTT. This gives the protein CASRNDRDQLQHF. The variable domain in full, with the rest retrieved from reference TRBV19 and TRBJ1-5, is DGGITQSPKYLFRKEGQNVTLSCEQNLNHDAMYWYRQDPGQGLRLIYYSQIVNDFQKGDIAEGYSVSREKKESFPLTVTSAQKNPTAFYLCASRNDRDQLQHFGDGTRLSIL.

V usage is TRBV7-9 and J usage is TRBJ1-6, with 7 bases lining up with TRBD1. Trimming cost V 1 base and J 5 bases; bases outside gene matches: 2. CDR3 length: 15 residues. Germline V gene data show CDR1 as SEHNR and CDR2 as FQNEAQ (reference sequence). The CDR3 spells CASSLVQGHNSPLHF. CDR3 bases: TGTGCCAGCAGCTTAGTACAGGGGCATAATTCACCCCTCCACTTT.

This chain joins TRBV7-9 and TRBJ2-5; tentative D call: TRBD2 (6 bases). The CDR3 contains 14 residues. Per germline, CDR1 SEHNR and CDR2 FQNEAQ (reference sequence). The V and J ends lost 2 bases and 3 bases respectively, with 10 bases between them. This CDR3 is CASSLRGVEETQYF. The CDR3 DNA follows: TGTGCCAGCAGCTTACGCGGGGTTGAAGAGACCCAGTACTTC.

This chain uses TRBV10-3 with TRBJ1-5; maybe TRBD1 (5 bases). There are 15 residues in the CDR3. Per germline, CDR1 ENHRY and CDR2 SYGVKD. Between the trimmed V and J ends, which lost 3 bases and 3 bases, there was a span of 12 bases. Here the CDR3 reads CAISDSGLVNQPQHF. In DNA, the CDR3 is TGTGCCATCAGTGATTCGGGACTGGTCAATCAGCCCCAGCATTTT.

CDR3 DNA: TGTGCCAGCAACAAGGGGCAACAAGAGACCCAGTACTTC. Translating gives CASNKGQQETQYF. The chain uses TRBV7-6 and TRBJ2-5, with D possibly matching TRBD1 (5 bases). The CDR3 length is 13 residues. Germline values: CDR1 SGHVS, CDR2 FNYEAQ. Trimming cost V 7 bases and J 2 bases, with 11 bases left between them.

This clonotype was seen many times. The genes are TRBV7-8 and TRBJ1-1; no reliable D call. Germline V lookup: CDR1 SGHVS, CDR2 FQNEAQ. The CDR3 runs to 16 residues. The V and J ends lost 5 bases and 3 bases respectively, with 19 bases between them. The CDR3 DNA sequence: TGTGCCAGCAGCCAAACCCTTAACTACCTCTACACTGAAGCTTTCTTT. Translated: CASSQTLNYLYTEAFF.

In this sample, this clonotype turned up a few times. This chain connects TRBV2 to TRBJ2-7, with D possibly matching TRBD2 (5 bases). The CDR3 consists of 14 residues. Germline loops: CDR1 SNHLY, CDR2 FYNNEI. Trimming removed 5 bases at V and 2 bases at J, with 13 bases between. The CDR3 sequence: CASSPGLVPYEQYF. CDR3 sequence (DNA): TGTGCCAGCAGTCCAGGACTGGTACCCTACGAGCAGTACTTC.

The table lists this clonotype with many counts. The CDR3 DNA reads TGCAGCGTTGAAGAAACTCGTACGGGGGAGGGAAAACTGTTTTTT. It is translated as CSVEETRTGEGKLFF. This rearrangement joins TRBV29-1 to TRBJ1-4; the D gene is possibly TRBD1 (5 bases). Per the germline V gene, CDR1 is SQVTM and CDR2 is ANQGSEA. The CDR3 consists of 15 residues. Trimming pared 0 bases from V and 10 bases from J, leaving 18 bases between.

This clonotype was seen ten or more times. This chain joins TRBV10-2 and TRBJ1-2; D unclear. Trimming stripped 2 bases from V and 6 bases from J, with 10 bases between. Germline V gives CDR1 WSHSY, CDR2 SAAADI. The CDR3 loop spans 13 amino acids. CDR3 in amino acids: CASSEGSGNGYTF. Here the CDR3 DNA reads TGCGCCAGCAGTGAGGGGAGTGGGAATGGCTACACCTTC.